Presented here are 13 T cell receptor beta chains from one specimen sequenced in a study of shared clonotypes between healthy human individuals. Measured with immunoSEQ multiplex PCR; TCRdb has only the in-frame clones, and not every one. The sample lists roughly 2,500,000 clones, 93% occurring once. The sample comprised naive CD4+ T cells from PBMCs. This sample's subset: CD45RA+ positively selected. The receptors derive from a man aged 18 to 29 in good health. Some clones in this sample may be carry-over from other donors' samples.

The chain recombines TRBV5-6 with TRBJ1-1; weak D call: TRBD1 (6 bases). The CDR3 loop spans 15 amino acids. V gave up 0 bases and J gave up 1 base, with 10 bases separating them. CDR1 is SGHDT, CDR2 YYEEEE, per germline. CDR3 sequence: CASSLVGGPNTEAFF. CDR3 nucleotides: TGTGCCAGCAGCTTGGTTGGGGGGCCGAACACTGAAGCTTTCTTT.

CDR3 sequence: CSVELWGYRTGAFF. The CDR3 bases are TGCAGCGTTGAACTATGGGGTTATAGGACCGGGGCTTTCTTT. The chain uses TRBV29-1 and TRBJ1-1; D ambiguous. Germline V gene lookup returns CDR1 SQVTM and CDR2 ANQGSEA. The CDR3 extends over 14 amino acids. V was trimmed by 2 bases and J by 11 bases, leaving 21 bases between them.

The chain combines TRBV5-1 with TRBJ1-1, with a tentative D call TRBD1 (5 bases). CDR1 is SGHRS, CDR2 YFSETQ, per germline. The V gene lost 0 bases and the J gene lost 0 bases, with 12 bases spanning the gap. This CDR3 is built from 16 residues. Written as DNA, the CDR3 is TGCGCCAGCAGCTTGGGGGGACGATTGGTGAACACTGAAGCTTTCTTT. Residues: CASSLGGRLVNTEAFF.

J is TRBJ1-3 and V is TRBV5-1; a possible D gene is TRBD1 (5 bases). V lost 4 bases to trimming and J lost 4 bases, with 12 bases between them. The CDR3 sequence is 14 residues long. Germline values: CDR1 SGHRS, CDR2 YFSETQ. The CDR3: CASSPWQGGNTIYF. In DNA form, the CDR3 reads TGCGCCAGCAGCCCATGGCAGGGAGGAAACACCATATATTTT.

V and J are TRBV5-1 and TRBJ2-6; 10 nucleotides match TRBD2. CDR3 length equals 17 residues. Germline V gene lookup returns CDR1 SGHRS and CDR2 YFSETQ. V lost 4 bases to trimming and J lost 0 bases; unmatched junction nucleotides: 4. CDR3 loop: CASSGLAGGSGANVLTF. The CDR3 region has the DNA TGCGCCAGCAGCGGCTTAGCGGGAGGCTCTGGGGCCAACGTCCTGACTTTC.

This rearrangement joins TRBV7-2 to TRBJ2-6; D unclear. This CDR3 region has 15 residues. Germline V gene sequence: CDR1 SGHTA, CDR2 FQGNSA. Between the trimmed V and J ends, which lost 2 bases and 2 bases, there was a span of 7 bases. Here the CDR3 DNA reads TGTGCCAGCAGCTTAAAGACGGCTGGGGCCAACGTCCTGACTTTC. Protein: CASSLKTAGANVLTF. Variable domain in full (rest from reference TRBV7-2 and TRBJ2-6): GAGVSQSPSNKVTEKGKDVELRCDPISGHTALYWYRQSLGQGLEFLIYFQGNSAPDKSGLPSDRFSAERTGGSVSTLTIQRTQQEDSAVYLCASSLKTAGANVLTFGAGSRLTVL.

The chain employs TRBV6-5 and TRBJ2-3; tentative D call: TRBD2 (6 bases). Trimming stripped 2 bases from V and 2 bases from J, with 11 bases between. Germline loops: CDR1 MNHEY, CDR2 SVGAGI. The CDR3 loop spans 15 amino acids. The chain's CDR3 is CASSYTGGPTDTQYF. DNA for the CDR3: TGTGCCAGCAGTTACACCGGAGGGCCCACAGATACGCAGTATTTT.

The chain employs TRBV5-1 and TRBJ1-1; no definite D call. Germline V gene data show CDR1 as SGHRS and CDR2 as YFSETQ. V was trimmed by 3 bases and J by 7 bases, leaving 13 bases between them. This CDR3 region has 13 residues. The CDR3 spells CASSSRGRGEAFF. The CDR3 nucleotides read TGCGCCAGCAGCTCCAGAGGAAGAGGTGAAGCTTTCTTT.

This chain links TRBV5-6 with TRBJ1-1; tentative D call: TRBD1 (5 bases). This CDR3 contains 13 residues. Looked up from germline, CDR1 is SGHDT and CDR2 is YYEEEE. V was pared by 4 bases and J by 1 base, with 8 bases between. CDR3 sequence (DNA): TGTGCCAGCAGCCGGGGACGGAACACTGAAGCTTTCTTT. It is translated as CASSRGRNTEAFF.

This clone occurred once. The chain is built from TRBV29-1 and TRBJ2-6; 7 bases are shared with TRBD1. From germline, CDR1 is SQVTM and CDR2 ANQGSEA. This CDR3 region has 17 residues. The V and J ends lost 0 bases and 0 bases, in that order; junction bases with no gene match: 5. The chain's CDR3 is CSVEEETGRSGANVLTF. For the CDR3, the DNA is TGCAGCGTTGAAGAGGAGACAGGGCGCTCTGGGGCCAACGTCCTGACTTTC.

The chain carries TRBV10-3 and TRBJ1-1, with 8 bases that match TRBD1. Germline CDR1 ENHRY, CDR2 SYGVKD. V was pared by 6 bases and J by 3 bases, with 3 bases of the junction left unmatched. This CDR3 has 13 amino acids. Here the CDR3 reads CAIRIQGDTEAFF. CDR3 nucleotides: TGTGCCATCAGGATACAGGGGGACACTGAAGCTTTCTTT.

The chain combines TRBV4-1 with TRBJ2-1; the D gene is possibly TRBD2 (5 bases). V lost 1 base and J lost 10, with 14 bases in between. The CDR3 has 14 residues. Per germline, CDR1 MGHRA and CDR2 YSYEKL. Here the CDR3 reads CASSQVGGRREQFF. The CDR3 DNA reads as TGCGCCAGCAGCCAAGTGGGTGGGAGAAGGGAGCAGTTCTTC.

This clone was recorded once. The rearrangement uses TRBV18 and TRBJ1-3, with 10 bases that match TRBD1. The junction had 10 bases not matched to a gene; V was cut back by 4 bases and J by 4 bases. Per germline, CDR1 KGHSH and CDR2 LQKENI. This CDR3 has 17 residues. The CDR3 DNA reads as TGTGCCAGCTCACGACCCGGGACAGGGGCGTCCGGAAACACCATATATTTT. This translates into CASSRPGTGASGNTIYF.